This T cell receptor beta chain was retrieved from a study of blood T cell repertoires in COVID-19. Study context: PBMCs, B-cell-depleted T cells, or T cells were the source of the cDNA or gDNA that made up the material.

CDR1 and CDR2 (germline): SGDLS, YYNGEE. The CDR3 is 14 amino acids. J gave up 7 bases and V 0 bases, and 4 bases lay outside the gene matches. Per the original methods: Amplification with reference gene primers provided the estimates of nucleated cell counts. The assay was immunoSEQ multiplex PCR, and TCRdb's table has in-frame clones only and misses some. V, J and clone size derive from that table, while D and trimming were established from the DNA sequence. The sample includes around 140,000 clones, around 88% of them seen just once. The V gene is TRBV9, the J gene TRBJ1-2; 9 bases are shared with TRBD1. The sequence was collected from a man aged 55-75 years with active or convalescent COVID-19. Specimen: peripheral blood. The CDR3 DNA sequence: TGTGCCAGCAGCGTAGAACAGGGGGCAGGTGGCTACACCTTC. Protein: CASSVEQGAGGYTF.